What follows are 14 T cell receptor beta chains derived from one specimen sequenced in a study of cytomegalovirus exposure and HLA in healthy donors. 13 Jbeta primers and 60 Vbeta primers were used for the PCR. The assay was immunoSEQ multiplex PCR, and TCRdb's table has in-frame clones only and misses some. Of 80,000 to 100,000 clones in the sample, roughly 70% were seen once. Specimen: PBMCs. Source of these receptors: a man aged 50-60 years in good health and CMV-seronegative.

This chain joins TRBV6-1 and TRBJ2-2, with D possibly matching TRBD2 (5 bases). The germline V gene has CDR1 MNHNS and CDR2 SASEGT. V was cut by 3 bases and J by 3 bases, with 14 bases left in between. The CDR3 consists of 16 residues. In nucleotides, the CDR3 is TGTGCCAGCAGTGATTTGAGAGGGCGCGACACCGGGGAGCTGTTTTTT. Translation gives CASSDLRGRDTGELFF.

V is TRBV10-1 and J is TRBJ2-3; 9 bases are a match to TRBD2. The length of the CDR3 is 16 residues. The V gene end was trimmed by 2 bases and the J gene end by 3 bases; junction bases not matched to a gene: 6. Germline-derived CDR1 and CDR2 are WNHNN and SYGVQD (reference sequence). The CDR3 nucleotides are TGCGCCAGCAGTGAGGTATTTAGCGGGGGTACAGATACGCAGTATTTT. The encoded protein is CASSEVFSGGTDTQYF.

In DNA, the CDR3 is TGTGCCAGCAGTTATATGGGGACAGGGACCTACGAGCAGTACTTC. This sequence encodes CASSYMGTGTYEQYF. The V gene is TRBV27, the J gene TRBJ2-7, with 9 bases aligning to TRBD1. The length of the CDR3 is 15 residues. With V trimmed by 4 bases and J by 2 bases, 6 bases remained unmatched. The germline V gene encodes CDR1 MNHEY and CDR2 SMNVEV (reference sequence).

The chain has TRBV11-2 and TRBJ1-4, with no clear D. With 1 base removed from V and 8 bases from J, the gap between germline ends came to 5 bases. Germline values: CDR1 SGHAT, CDR2 FQNNGV. The CDR3 has 12 amino acids. CDR3 sequence (DNA): TGTGCCAGCAGCTTAGGCAGGGAAAAACTGTTTTTT. This translates into CASSLGREKLFF.

This chain joins TRBV18 and TRBJ2-7; a possible D gene is TRBD2 (6 bases). V was pared by 3 bases and J by 3 bases, with 15 bases between. CDR3 length: 15 amino acids. Germline loops: CDR1 KGHSH, CDR2 LQKENI. CDR3 amino acids: CASSPAAGTDYEQYF. The CDR3 nucleotides read TGTGCCAGCTCACCGGCGGCGGGAACGGACTACGAGCAGTACTTC.

This chain connects TRBV7-9 to TRBJ2-3, with D possibly being TRBD1 (5 bases). V lost 3 bases, J lost 9 bases, and 10 bases lay in between. This CDR3 is 12 amino acids long. Germline CDR1 is SEHNR and CDR2 is FQNEAQ (reference sequence). CDR3 region: CASSFQGNTQYF. CDR3 bases: TGTGCCAGCAGCTTTCAGGGTAACACGCAGTATTTT. The variable domain in full, with the rest retrieved from reference TRBV7-9 and TRBJ2-3, is DTGVSQNPRHKITKRGQNVTFRCDPISEHNRLYWYRQTLGQGPEFLTYFQNEAQLEKSRLLSDRFSAERPKGSFSTLEIQRTEQGDSAMYLCASSFQGNTQYFGPGTRLTVL.

This sequence joins TRBV6-5 and TRBJ1-1; D is perhaps TRBD1 (6 bases). The ends were cut back, 7 bases at V and 5 bases at J, with 14 bases in the middle. Germline loops: CDR1 MNHEY, CDR2 SVGAGI. The CDR3 runs to 13 residues. CDR3 nucleotides: TGTGCCAGCACCCGGGGGGCTGGGACTGAAGCTTTCTTT. Translated, it gives CASTRGAGTEAFF.

The chain joins TRBV18 to TRBJ1-3, with 8 bases aligning to TRBD1. This CDR3 region has 17 residues. Germline CDR1 is KGHSH and CDR2 is LQKENI. The trim removed 4 bases at V and 4 bases at J, leaving 12 bases unmatched. The CDR3 DNA reads as TGTGCCAGCTCACGATCGGACAGGGTCCCCTCCGGAAACACCATATATTTT. It yields the protein CASSRSDRVPSGNTIYF.

This clone was counted only a few times. This chain joins TRBV7-6 and TRBJ2-3, with D possibly matching TRBD2 (6 bases). The CDR3 length is 14 residues. V was trimmed by 6 bases and J by 4 bases, leaving 14 bases between them. Germline V gene sequence: CDR1 SGHVS, CDR2 FNYEAQ. CDR3 sequence: CASSTSSSADTQYF. CDR3 sequence (DNA): TGTGCCAGCAGTACTAGCTCCTCGGCAGATACGCAGTATTTT.

Only one count was recorded for this clone. The genes are TRBV6-4 and TRBJ1-5; no definite D call. Trimming took off 5 bases at V and 2 bases at J, with 10 bases between the two ends. From germline, CDR1 is MRHNA and CDR2 SNTAGT. This CDR3 contains 14 residues. CDR3 sequence reads: CASSQATGNQPQHF. The DNA of the CDR3 is TGTGCCAGCAGTCAGGCCACGGGCAATCAGCCCCAGCATTTT.

This clone was recorded only once. This rearrangement joins TRBV29-1 to TRBJ1-1; weak D call: TRBD1 (6 bases). Trimming took off 6 bases at V and 4 bases at J, with 15 bases between the two ends. Germline values: CDR1 SQVTM, CDR2 ANQGSEA. This CDR3 is built from 13 residues. CDR3 nucleotide sequence: TGCAGCGTCCCTATGGGGGGGGCCACTGAAGCTTTCTTT. This sequence encodes CSVPMGGATEAFF.

The chain carries TRBV25-1 and TRBJ2-2; weak D call: TRBD1 (6 bases). Germline V lookup: CDR1 MGHDK, CDR2 SYGVNS. CDR3 size: 14 residues. Trimming pared 4 bases from V and 3 bases from J, leaving 9 bases between. Here the CDR3 reads CASSGRGDTGELFF. Written as DNA, the CDR3 is TGTGCCAGCAGTGGCAGGGGCGACACCGGGGAGCTGTTTTTT. The full variable domain, its missing parts supplied by reference TRBV25-1 and TRBJ2-2, is EADIYQTPRYLVIGTGKKITLECSQTMGHDKMYWYQQDPGMELHLIHYSYGVNSTEKGDLSSESTVSRIRTEHFPLTLESARPSHTSQYLCASSGRGDTGELFFGEGSRLTVL.

The chain carries TRBV9 and TRBJ2-3, with D perhaps TRBD2 (5 bases). Between the trimmed V and J ends, which lost 0 bases and 6 bases, there was a span of 11 bases. CDR3 size: 14 residues. Germline assignment: CDR1 SGDLS and CDR2 YYNGEE. CDR3 in DNA: TGTGCCAGCAGCGTAGATTCCAGAGGGGATACGCAGTATTTT. This translates into CASSVDSRGDTQYF.

This clone showed up many times. Other nucleotide sequences in the sample specify the same CDR3. The chain joins TRBV7-2 to TRBJ1-5; possibly TRBD1 for D (5 bases). Trimming stripped 1 base from V and 7 bases from J, with 8 bases between. The CDR3 has 13 residues. Per germline, CDR1 SGHTA and CDR2 FQGNSA. DNA for the CDR3: TGTGCCAGCAGCTTAGGACAGAACCAGCCCCAGCATTTT. It codes for CASSLGQNQPQHF.